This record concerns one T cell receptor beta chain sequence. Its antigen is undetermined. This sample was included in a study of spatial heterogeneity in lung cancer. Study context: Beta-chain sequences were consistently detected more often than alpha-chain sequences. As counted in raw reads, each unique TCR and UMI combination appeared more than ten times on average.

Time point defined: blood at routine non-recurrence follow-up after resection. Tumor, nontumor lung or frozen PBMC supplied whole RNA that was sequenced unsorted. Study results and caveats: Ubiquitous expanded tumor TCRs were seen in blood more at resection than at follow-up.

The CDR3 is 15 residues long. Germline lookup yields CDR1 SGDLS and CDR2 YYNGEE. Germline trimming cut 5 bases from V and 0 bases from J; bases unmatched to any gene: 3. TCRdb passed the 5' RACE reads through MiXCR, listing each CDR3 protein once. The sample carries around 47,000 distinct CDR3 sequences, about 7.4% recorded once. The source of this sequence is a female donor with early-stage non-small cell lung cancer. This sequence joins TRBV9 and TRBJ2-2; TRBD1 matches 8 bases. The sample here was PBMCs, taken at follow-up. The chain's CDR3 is CASRRQGTNTGELFF. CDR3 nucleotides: TGTGCCAGCAGGAGACAGGGGACGAACACCGGGGAGCTGTTTTTT.